This is a list of T cell receptor beta chains from one sample in a study of cytotoxic CD8 clonotypes in ibrutinib-treated CLL. Generated by immunoSEQ multiplex PCR, the TCRdb table keeps only in-frame clones and is missing some. The sample yields hundreds of thousands of clones, about 80% seen once. The sequenced sample was PBMCs, obtained before ibrutinib treatment. The receptor source for this set is a human donor with chronic lymphocytic leukemia. Both conserved end residues are part of each CDR3. The order of the fields is J gene, D gene, clone size, V gene, CDR3 protein, CDR3 DNA. A D gene is named only where the DNA matches it firmly. Clone size is stated in some rows and not others, as once, few, many or a class when expanded.

j_gene: TRBJ2-5; d_gene: -; abundance: -; v_gene: TRBV7-2; CDR3aa: CASSFREFAETQYF; CDR3nt: TGTGCCAGCAGCTTTAGGGAATTCGCGGAGACCCAGTACTTC
j_gene: TRBJ1-1; d_gene: -; abundance: few; v_gene: TRBV2; CDR3aa: CASSVTVEGAFF; CDR3nt: TGTGCCAGCAGTGTAACGGTGGAGGGAGCTTTCTTT
j_gene: TRBJ2-3; d_gene: -; abundance: -; v_gene: TRBV5-7; CDR3aa: CASSLVSGSTPDTQYF; CDR3nt: TGTGCCAGCAGCTTGGTGTCCGGGTCCACTCCAGATACGCAGTATTTT
j_gene: TRBJ2-1; d_gene: TRBD2; abundance: -; v_gene: TRBV11-2; CDR3aa: CASSSASGSYLDEQFF; CDR3nt: TGTGCCAGCAGCTCAGCTAGCGGGAGCTATCTTGATGAGCAGTTCTTC
j_gene: TRBJ2-1; d_gene: TRBD2; abundance: -; v_gene: TRBV4-2; CDR3aa: CASSLGLAGGFYNEQFF; CDR3nt: TGTGCCAGCAGCCTGGGACTAGCGGGAGGGTTCTACAATGAGCAGTTCTTC
j_gene: TRBJ2-6; d_gene: -; abundance: few; v_gene: TRBV27; CDR3aa: CASSLSGANVLTF; CDR3nt: TGTGCCAGCAGTTTATCTGGGGCCAACGTCCTGACTTTC
j_gene: TRBJ2-7; d_gene: -; abundance: few; v_gene: TRBV6-5; CDR3aa: CASSYPGRREQYF; CDR3nt: TGTGCCAGCAGTTACCCGGGTAGGAGGGAGCAGTACTTC
j_gene: TRBJ1-5; d_gene: -; abundance: -; v_gene: TRBV6-5; CDR3aa: CASSTGINQPQHF; CDR3nt: TGTGCCAGCAGTACAGGGATAAATCAGCCCCAGCATTTT
j_gene: TRBJ1-2; d_gene: -; abundance: -; v_gene: TRBV29-1; CDR3aa: CSVSGTDNDYGYTF; CDR3nt: TGCAGCGTGTCCGGCACCGACAATGACTATGGCTACACCTTC
j_gene: TRBJ2-1; d_gene: TRBD2; abundance: -; v_gene: TRBV28; CDR3aa: CASSRGLGRFF; CDR3nt: TGTGCCAGCAGTCGGGGACTAGGGCGTTTCTTC
j_gene: TRBJ2-1; d_gene: -; abundance: -; v_gene: TRBV4-3; CDR3aa: CASSQESWSFYNEQFF; CDR3nt: TGCGCCAGCAGCCAAGAGAGTTGGAGTTTCTACAATGAGCAGTTCTTC
j_gene: TRBJ1-4; d_gene: -; abundance: -; v_gene: TRBV18; CDR3aa: CASSRSTGEKLFF; CDR3nt: TGTGCCAGCTCACGGTCTACGGGGGAAAAACTGTTTTTT
j_gene: TRBJ2-1; d_gene: TRBD2; abundance: -; v_gene: TRBV7-7; CDR3aa: CASSALGLGGYNEQFF; CDR3nt: TGTGCTAGCAGCGCACTTGGACTAGGAGGTTACAATGAGCAGTTCTTC
j_gene: TRBJ2-1; d_gene: TRBD1; abundance: -; v_gene: TRBV19; CDR3aa: CASRRQGAAMVSYNEQFF; CDR3nt: TGTGCCAGTAGAAGACAGGGGGCTGCTATGGTTTCCTACAATGAGCAGTTCTTC
j_gene: TRBJ2-1; d_gene: TRBD1; abundance: few; v_gene: TRBV5-1; CDR3aa: CASSLDRGYNEQFF; CDR3nt: TGCGCCAGCAGCTTAGACAGGGGATACAATGAGCAGTTCTTC
j_gene: TRBJ2-3; d_gene: -; abundance: -; v_gene: TRBV2; CDR3aa: CASSELGNLLTDTQYF; CDR3nt: TGTGCCAGCAGTGAATTAGGGAATTTACTCACAGATACGCAGTATTTT
j_gene: TRBJ2-3; d_gene: TRBD1; abundance: -; v_gene: TRBV7-2; CDR3aa: CASSWTGGFIADTQYF; CDR3nt: TGTGCCAGCAGCTGGACAGGGGGCTTCATCGCAGATACGCAGTATTTT
j_gene: TRBJ1-1; d_gene: TRBD1; abundance: -; v_gene: TRBV5-4; CDR3aa: CASSLRTGLTEAFF; CDR3nt: TGTGCCAGCAGTTTAAGGACAGGGCTCACTGAAGCTTTCTTT
j_gene: TRBJ2-5; d_gene: TRBD1; abundance: -; v_gene: TRBV6-5; CDR3aa: CASSYSRGIRETQYF; CDR3nt: TGTGCCAGCAGTTACTCCAGGGGGATCAGGGAGACCCAGTACTTC
j_gene: TRBJ2-1; d_gene: TRBD2; abundance: -; v_gene: TRBV27; CDR3aa: CASSAGLGGYNEQFF; CDR3nt: TGTGCCAGCAGTGCGGGACTAGGGGGATACAATGAGCAGTTCTTC
j_gene: TRBJ2-7; d_gene: -; abundance: -; v_gene: TRBV7-8; CDR3aa: CASSAPSYEQYF; CDR3nt: TGTGCCAGCAGCGCCCCCTCCTACGAGCAGTACTTC
j_gene: TRBJ1-3; d_gene: -; abundance: -; v_gene: TRBV4-1; CDR3aa: CASKDDSRPSGNTIYF; CDR3nt: TGCGCCAGCAAAGATGACAGCCGTCCCTCTGGAAACACCATATATTTT
j_gene: TRBJ1-4; d_gene: -; abundance: few; v_gene: TRBV27; CDR3aa: CASSLFRLGREKLFF; CDR3nt: TGTGCCAGCAGTTTATTTCGGCTGGGGCGTGAAAAACTGTTTTTT
j_gene: TRBJ2-1; d_gene: TRBD2; abundance: -; v_gene: TRBV5-1; CDR3aa: CASSFGLAGDTLFF; CDR3nt: TGCGCCAGCAGCTTTGGCCTAGCGGGAGACACCCTGTTCTTC
j_gene: TRBJ1-2; d_gene: -; abundance: -; v_gene: TRBV7-9; CDR3aa: CASSLGTLETYGYTF; CDR3nt: TGTGCCAGCAGCTTAGGTACTCTAGAAACTTATGGCTACACCTTC
j_gene: TRBJ1-2; d_gene: -; abundance: -; v_gene: TRBV19; CDR3aa: CASSTHREGGYTF; CDR3nt: TGTGCCAGTAGTACACACCGAGAAGGAGGCTACACCTTC
j_gene: TRBJ1-2; d_gene: -; abundance: -; v_gene: TRBV30; CDR3aa: CAWSPGTHNYGYTF; CDR3nt: TGTGCCTGGAGTCCCGGGACACATAACTATGGCTACACCTTC
j_gene: TRBJ2-7; d_gene: -; abundance: -; v_gene: TRBV19; CDR3aa: CASSIQGYEQYF; CDR3nt: TGTGCCAGTAGTATACAGGGTTACGAGCAGTACTTC
j_gene: TRBJ1-1; d_gene: -; abundance: -; v_gene: TRBV18; CDR3aa: CASSPPGIMNTEAFF; CDR3nt: TGTGCCAGCTCACCACCGGGGATCATGAACACTGAAGCTTTCTTT
j_gene: TRBJ2-3; d_gene: TRBD2; abundance: once; v_gene: TRBV9; CDR3aa: CASSATSGGTDTQYF; CDR3nt: TGTGCCAGCAGCGCCACTAGCGGGGGAACAGATACGCAGTATTTT
j_gene: TRBJ1-1; d_gene: -; abundance: -; v_gene: TRBV4-1; CDR3aa: CASSKDPMNTEAFF; CDR3nt: TGCGCCAGCAGCAAGGACCCAATGAACACTGAAGCTTTCTTT
j_gene: TRBJ1-5; d_gene: -; abundance: -; v_gene: TRBV6-5; CDR3aa: CASSYNSNQPQHF; CDR3nt: TGTGCCAGCAGTTACAATAGCAATCAGCCCCAGCATTTT
j_gene: TRBJ1-4; d_gene: -; abundance: -; v_gene: TRBV10-1; CDR3aa: CASTVRDPYVTNEKLFF; CDR3nt: TGCGCCAGCACCGTCAGGGACCCGTACGTGACTAATGAAAAACTGTTTTTT
j_gene: TRBJ2-1; d_gene: -; abundance: -; v_gene: TRBV7-9; CDR3aa: CASSLRGAGANNEQFF; CDR3nt: TGTGCCAGCAGCTTACGAGGAGCGGGTGCGAACAATGAGCAGTTCTTC
j_gene: TRBJ2-2; d_gene: TRBD2; abundance: few; v_gene: TRBV5-1; CDR3aa: CASSLVASGTGGELFF; CDR3nt: TGCGCCAGCAGCTTGGTGGCTAGCGGGACTGGCGGGGAGCTGTTTTTT
j_gene: TRBJ1-1; d_gene: TRBD1; abundance: -; v_gene: TRBV5-1; CDR3aa: CASSFRDSVETEAFF; CDR3nt: TGCGCCAGCAGCTTTAGGGACAGCGTTGAGACTGAAGCTTTCTTT
j_gene: TRBJ2-1; d_gene: TRBD1; abundance: once; v_gene: TRBV27; CDR3aa: CASSLIGTGSHNEQFF; CDR3nt: TGTGCCAGCAGTTTAATTGGGACAGGGAGCCACAATGAGCAGTTCTTC